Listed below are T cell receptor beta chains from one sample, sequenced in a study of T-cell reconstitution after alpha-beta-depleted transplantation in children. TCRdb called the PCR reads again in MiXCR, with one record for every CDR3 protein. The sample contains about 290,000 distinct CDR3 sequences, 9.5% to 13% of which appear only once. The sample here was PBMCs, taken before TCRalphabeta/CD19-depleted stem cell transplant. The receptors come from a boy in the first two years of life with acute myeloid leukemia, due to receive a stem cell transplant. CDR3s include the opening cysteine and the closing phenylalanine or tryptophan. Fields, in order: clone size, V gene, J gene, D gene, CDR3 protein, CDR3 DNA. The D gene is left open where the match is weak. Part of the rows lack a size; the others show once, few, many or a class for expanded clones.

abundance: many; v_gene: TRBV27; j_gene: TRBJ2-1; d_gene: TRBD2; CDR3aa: CASSLSWEGNNEQFF; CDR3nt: TGTGCCAGCAGTTTATCGTGGGAGGGAAACAATGAGCAGTTCTTC
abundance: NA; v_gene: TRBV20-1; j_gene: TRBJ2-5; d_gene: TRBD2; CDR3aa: CSARDLAGGSRGTQYF; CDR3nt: TGCAGTGCTAGAGATCTAGCGGGAGGGTCCCGGGGGACCCAGTACTTC
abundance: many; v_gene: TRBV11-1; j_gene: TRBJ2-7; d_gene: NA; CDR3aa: CASSSYSYEQYF; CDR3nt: TGTGCCAGCAGCTCCTATTCCTACGAGCAGTACTTC
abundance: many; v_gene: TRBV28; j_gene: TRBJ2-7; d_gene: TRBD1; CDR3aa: CASSLLREGGHEQYF; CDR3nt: TGTGCCAGCAGCCTCCTCCGGGAAGGGGGCCACGAGCAGTACTTC
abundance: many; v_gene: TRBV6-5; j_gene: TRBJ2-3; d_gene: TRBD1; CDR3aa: CASSPGTGLGYTQYF; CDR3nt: TGTGCCAGCAGCCCGGGGACAGGGTTAGGTTATACGCAGTATTTT
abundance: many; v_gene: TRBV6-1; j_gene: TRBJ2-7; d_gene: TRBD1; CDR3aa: CASRRDSGSYEQYF; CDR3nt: TGTGCCAGCAGACGGGACAGTGGGTCCTACGAGCAGTACTTC
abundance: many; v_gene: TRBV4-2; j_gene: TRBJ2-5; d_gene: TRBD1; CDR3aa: CASSQRGQGGPQETQYF; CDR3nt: TGTGCCAGCAGCCAACGTGGACAGGGGGGCCCACAAGAGACCCAGTACTTC
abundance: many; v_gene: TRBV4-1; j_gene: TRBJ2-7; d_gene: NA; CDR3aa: CASSQDTDYEQYF; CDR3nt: TGCGCCAGCAGCCAAGACACAGACTACGAGCAGTACTTC
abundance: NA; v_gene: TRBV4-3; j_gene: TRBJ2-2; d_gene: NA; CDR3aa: CASSQAGTTSATGELFF; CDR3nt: TGCGCCAGCAGCCAAGCCGGGACCACCTCCGCCACCGGGGAGCTGTTTTTT
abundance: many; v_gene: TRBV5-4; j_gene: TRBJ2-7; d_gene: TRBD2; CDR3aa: CASSWTSGGLHEQYF; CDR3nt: TGTGCCAGCAGCTGGACTAGCGGGGGTCTCCACGAGCAGTACTTC
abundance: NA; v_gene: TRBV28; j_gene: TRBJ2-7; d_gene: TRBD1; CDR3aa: CASSAPGQGSHEQYF; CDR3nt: TGTGCCAGCAGCGCTCCGGGACAGGGGTCCCACGAGCAGTACTTC
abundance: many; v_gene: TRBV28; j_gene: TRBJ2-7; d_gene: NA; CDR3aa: CASTVQRYEQYF; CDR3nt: TGTGCCAGCACGGTCCAAAGGTACGAGCAGTACTTC
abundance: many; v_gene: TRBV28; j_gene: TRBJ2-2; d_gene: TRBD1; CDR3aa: CASSFAAGTGRTGELFF; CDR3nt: TGTGCCAGCAGTTTCGCAGCCGGGACAGGGCGCACCGGGGAGCTGTTTTTT
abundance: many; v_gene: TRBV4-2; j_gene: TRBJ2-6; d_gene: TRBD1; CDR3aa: CASSQDTGVGANVLTF; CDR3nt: TGTGCCAGCAGCCAAGATACAGGGGTGGGGGCCAACGTCCTGACTTTC
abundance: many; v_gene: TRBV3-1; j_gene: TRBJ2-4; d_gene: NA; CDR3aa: CASSQVSLAKNIQYF; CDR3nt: TGTGCCAGCAGCCAAGTGTCACTCGCCAAAAACATTCAGTACTTC
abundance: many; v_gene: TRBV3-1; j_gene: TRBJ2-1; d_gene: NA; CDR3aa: CASSHSTGDEQFF; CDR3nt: TGTGCCAGCAGCCACAGCACGGGGGATGAGCAGTTCTTC
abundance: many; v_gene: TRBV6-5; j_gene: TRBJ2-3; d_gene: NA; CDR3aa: CASSYSWENRAADTQYF; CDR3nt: TGTGCCAGCAGTTACTCTTGGGAGAACAGGGCCGCAGATACGCAGTATTTT
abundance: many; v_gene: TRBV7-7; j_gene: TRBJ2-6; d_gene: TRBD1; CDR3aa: CASSLGTGPSGANVLTF; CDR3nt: TGTGCTAGCAGCTTAGGGACAGGCCCCTCTGGGGCCAACGTCCTGACTTTC
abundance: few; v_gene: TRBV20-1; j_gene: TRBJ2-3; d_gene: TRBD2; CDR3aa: CSAREGTSQQYF; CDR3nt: TGCAGTGCTAGAGAGGGGACTAGCCAGCAGTATTTT
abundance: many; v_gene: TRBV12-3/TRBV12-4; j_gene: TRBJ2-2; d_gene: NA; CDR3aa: CASSPLNGELFF; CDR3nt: TGTGCCAGCAGTCCCCTGAACGGGGAGCTGTTTTTT
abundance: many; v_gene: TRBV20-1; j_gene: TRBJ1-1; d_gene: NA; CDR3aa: CSASSPWGLAHEAFF; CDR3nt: TGCAGTGCTAGCTCCCCATGGGGGCTAGCCCATGAAGCTTTCTTT
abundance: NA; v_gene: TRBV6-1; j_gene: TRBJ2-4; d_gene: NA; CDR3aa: CASSPNVYKNIQYF; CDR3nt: TGTGCCAGCAGCCCTAATGTGTACAAAAACATTCAGTACTTC
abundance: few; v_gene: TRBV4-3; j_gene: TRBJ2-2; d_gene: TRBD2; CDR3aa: CASSQEAGRALGELFF; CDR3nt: TGCGCCAGCAGCCAAGAAGCCGGGAGGGCCTTAGGGGAGCTGTTTTTT
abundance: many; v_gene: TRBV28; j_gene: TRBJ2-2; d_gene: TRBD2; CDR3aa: CASRLAGQYTGELFF; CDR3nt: TGTGCCAGCAGACTAGCGGGACAGTACACCGGGGAGCTGTTTTTT
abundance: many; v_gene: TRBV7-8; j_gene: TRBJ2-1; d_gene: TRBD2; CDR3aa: CASSSAGGPRNEQFF; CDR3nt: TGTGCCAGCAGCTCGGCGGGAGGGCCACGTAATGAGCAGTTCTTC
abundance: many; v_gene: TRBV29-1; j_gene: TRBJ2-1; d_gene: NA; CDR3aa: CSVVGLATYNEQFF; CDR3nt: TGCAGCGTTGTAGGCCTAGCGACCTACAATGAGCAGTTCTTC
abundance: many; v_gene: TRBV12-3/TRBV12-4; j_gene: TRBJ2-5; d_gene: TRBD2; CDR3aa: CASSMLAGPETQYF; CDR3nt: TGTGCCAGCAGCATGCTAGCGGGACCCGAGACCCAGTACTTC
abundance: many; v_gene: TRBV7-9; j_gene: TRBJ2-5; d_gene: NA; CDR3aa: CASSLIRFQETQYF; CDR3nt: TGTGCCAGCAGCTTAATACGGTTCCAGGAGACCCAGTACTTC
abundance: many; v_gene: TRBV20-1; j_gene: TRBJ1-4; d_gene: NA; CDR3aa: CSARRADEKLFF; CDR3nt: TGCAGTGCTAGACGGGCCGATGAAAAACTGTTTTTT
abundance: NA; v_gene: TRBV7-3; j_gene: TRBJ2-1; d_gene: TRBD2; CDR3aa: CASSPKILAGGLNEQFF; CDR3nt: TGTGCCAGCAGCCCTAAAATTCTAGCGGGGGGGCTGAATGAGCAGTTCTTC
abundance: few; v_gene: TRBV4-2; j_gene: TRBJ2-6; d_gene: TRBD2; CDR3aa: CASRGLALSGANVLTF; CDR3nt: TGTGCGAGCAGGGGACTAGCCCTCTCTGGGGCCAACGTCCTGACTTTC
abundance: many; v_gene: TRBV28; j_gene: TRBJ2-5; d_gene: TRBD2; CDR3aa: CASSLNRAGGPAQYF; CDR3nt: TGTGCCAGCAGTTTAAATAGGGCGGGAGGGCCGGCCCAGTACTTC
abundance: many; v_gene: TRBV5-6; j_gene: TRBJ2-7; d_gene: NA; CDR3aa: CASRVDSSYEQYF; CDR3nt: TGTGCCAGCAGAGTTGACAGCTCCTACGAGCAGTACTTC
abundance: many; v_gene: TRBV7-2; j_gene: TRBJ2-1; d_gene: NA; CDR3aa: CASSVGPSSEQFF; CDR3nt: TGTGCCAGCAGCGTCGGGCCTTCAAGCGAGCAGTTCTTC
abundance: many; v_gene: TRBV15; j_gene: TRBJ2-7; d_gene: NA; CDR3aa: CATSNPGRTVKREQYF; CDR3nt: TGTGCCACCAGCAACCCGGGTAGGACAGTTAAGAGGGAGCAGTACTTC
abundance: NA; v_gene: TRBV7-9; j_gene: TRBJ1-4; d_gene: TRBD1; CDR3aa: CASTQDRAKLFF; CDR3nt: TGTGCCAGCACCCAAGACAGGGCAAAACTGTTTTTT
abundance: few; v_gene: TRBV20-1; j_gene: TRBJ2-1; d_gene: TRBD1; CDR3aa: CSARGDRDSPDDEQFF; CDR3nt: TGCAGTGCTAGAGGTGACAGGGATTCTCCCGACGATGAGCAGTTCTTC
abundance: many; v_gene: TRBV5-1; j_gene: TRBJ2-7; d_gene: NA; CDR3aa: CASSLEGSFYEQYF; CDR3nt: TGCGCCAGCAGCTTGGAGGGGAGCTTCTACGAGCAGTACTTC
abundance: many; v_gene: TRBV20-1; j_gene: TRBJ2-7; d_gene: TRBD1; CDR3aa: CSARLGQGGYEQYF; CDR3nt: TGCAGTGCTAGACTTGGACAGGGGGGCTACGAGCAGTACTTC
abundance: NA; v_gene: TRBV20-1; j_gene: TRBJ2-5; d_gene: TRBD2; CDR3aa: CSALAGDPWGTQYF; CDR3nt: TGCAGTGCTCTAGCGGGGGACCCTTGGGGGACCCAGTACTTC
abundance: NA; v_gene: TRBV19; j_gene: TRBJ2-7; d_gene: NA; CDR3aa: CASSIVGSSYEQYF; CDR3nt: TGTGCCAGTAGTATAGTTGGGAGCTCCTACGAGCAGTACTTC
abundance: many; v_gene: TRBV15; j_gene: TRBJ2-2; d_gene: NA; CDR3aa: CATSFVGRRGTGELFF; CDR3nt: TGTGCCACCAGCTTTGTGGGGCGCCGGGGCACCGGGGAGCTGTTTTTT
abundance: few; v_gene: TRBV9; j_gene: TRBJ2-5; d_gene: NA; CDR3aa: CASSVGGRQPPGETQYF; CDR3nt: TGTGCCAGCAGCGTAGGGGGTCGGCAGCCCCCTGGAGAGACCCAGTACTTC
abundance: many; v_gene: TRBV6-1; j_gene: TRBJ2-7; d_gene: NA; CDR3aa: CASRWRVSYEQYF; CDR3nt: TGTGCCAGCAGGTGGAGGGTCTCCTACGAGCAGTACTTC
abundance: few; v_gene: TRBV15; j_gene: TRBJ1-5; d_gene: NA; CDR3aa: CATSRGRDLNQPQHF; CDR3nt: TGTGCCACCAGCAGAGGGAGGGACCTCAATCAGCCCCAGCATTTT
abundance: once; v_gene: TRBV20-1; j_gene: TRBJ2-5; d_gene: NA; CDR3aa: CSAKAIQETQYF; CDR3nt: TGCAGTGCTAAAGCGATCCAAGAGACCCAGTACTTC
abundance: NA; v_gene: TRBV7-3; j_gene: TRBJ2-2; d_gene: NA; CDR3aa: CASSLIRTGELFF; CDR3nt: TGTGCCAGCAGCTTAATCCGGACCGGGGAGCTGTTTTTT
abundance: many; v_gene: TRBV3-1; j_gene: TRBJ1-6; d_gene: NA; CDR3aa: CASSQVRARSPLHF; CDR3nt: TGTGCCAGCAGCCAAGTCAGGGCCCGGTCACCCCTCCACTTT
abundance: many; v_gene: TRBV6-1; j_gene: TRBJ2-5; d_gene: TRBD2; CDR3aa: CASSKYGLAGAETQYF; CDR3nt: TGTGCCAGCAGTAAATACGGACTAGCGGGAGCAGAGACCCAGTACTTC
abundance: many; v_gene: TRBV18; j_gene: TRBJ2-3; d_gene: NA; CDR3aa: CASSLPGTDTQYF; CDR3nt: TGTGCCAGCTCACTTCCCGGGACAGATACGCAGTATTTT
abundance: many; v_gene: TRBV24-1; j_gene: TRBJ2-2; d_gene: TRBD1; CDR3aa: CATSDLGQGASGELFF; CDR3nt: TGTGCCACCAGTGATTTGGGACAGGGGGCATCCGGGGAGCTGTTTTTT
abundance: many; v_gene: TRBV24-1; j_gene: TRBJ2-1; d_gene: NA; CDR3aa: CATSDSPGRGMGNNEQFF; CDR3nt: TGTGCCACCAGTGATTCCCCCGGGAGAGGCATGGGAAACAATGAGCAGTTCTTC
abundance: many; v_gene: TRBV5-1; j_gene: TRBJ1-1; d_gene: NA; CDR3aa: CASSFSGMVNTEAFF; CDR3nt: TGCGCCAGCAGCTTTTCCGGGATGGTGAACACTGAAGCTTTCTTT
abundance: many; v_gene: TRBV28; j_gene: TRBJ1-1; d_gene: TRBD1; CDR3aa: CASSLWTGMNTEAFF; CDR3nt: TGTGCCAGCAGTTTATGGACAGGGATGAACACTGAAGCTTTCTTT
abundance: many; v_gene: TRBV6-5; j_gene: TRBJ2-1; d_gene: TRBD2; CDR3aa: CASSLGRMRAGGHNEQFF; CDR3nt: TGTGCCAGCAGTTTAGGACGGATGAGGGCGGGAGGCCACAATGAGCAGTTCTTC
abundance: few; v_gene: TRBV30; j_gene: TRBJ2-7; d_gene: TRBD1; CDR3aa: CAWRPGTGYEQYF; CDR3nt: TGTGCCTGGCGTCCCGGGACAGGCTACGAGCAGTACTTC
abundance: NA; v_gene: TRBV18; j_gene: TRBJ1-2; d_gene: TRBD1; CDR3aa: CASSPNTGGTNYGYTF; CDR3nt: TGTGCCAGCTCACCGAATACAGGGGGAACTAACTATGGCTACACCTTC
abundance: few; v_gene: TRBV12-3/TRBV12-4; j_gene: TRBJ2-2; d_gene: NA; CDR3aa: CASSFRRQYGELFF; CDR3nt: TGTGCCAGCAGTTTTCGCCGACAGTACGGGGAGCTGTTTTTT
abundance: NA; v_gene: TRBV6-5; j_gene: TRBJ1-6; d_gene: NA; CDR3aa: CASSYGAGNSPLHF; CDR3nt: TGTGCCAGCAGTTACGGGGCGGGAAATTCACCCCTCCACTTT
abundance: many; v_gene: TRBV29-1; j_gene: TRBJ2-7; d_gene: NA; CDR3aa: CSVKGGLYEQYF; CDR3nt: TGCAGCGTCAAGGGTGGGCTCTACGAGCAGTACTTC